One and the same sample provided the 5 T cell receptor beta chains below, sequenced in a study of blood T cell repertoires in COVID-19. Only in-frame clones appear in the TCRdb table, and some are missing; sequencing was by immunoSEQ multiplex PCR. The sample holds some 700,000 clones, 85% to 90% seen once. The source material was peripheral blood. The receptors derive from a woman aged 18-30 years with acute or convalescent COVID-19.

This chain uses TRBV19 with TRBJ1-2; possible D gene TRBD1, 5 bases. CDR3 length equals 14 residues. Germline V CDR1 and CDR2: LNHDA, SQIVND (reference sequence). Trimming removed 2 bases at V and 7 bases at J, with 14 bases between. CDR3 amino acids: CASSISTQGVGYTF. CDR3 DNA: TGTGCCAGTAGTATAAGCACCCAGGGTGTTGGCTACACCTTC.

Comments on this clone: The sample has other DNA sequences that encode this CDR3 too. V is TRBV19 and J is TRBJ1-5; TRBD1 matches at 8 bases. With V trimmed by 3 bases and J by 1 base, 2 bases remained unmatched. The CDR3 loop spans 15 amino acids. Per the germline V gene, CDR1 is LNHDA and CDR2 is SQIVND (reference sequence). In DNA form, the CDR3 reads TGTGCCAGTAGTATCCAGGGGGCCAGCAATCAGCCCCAGCATTTT. This translates into CASSIQGASNQPQHF.

This chain connects TRBV9 to TRBJ1-2; TRBD1 aligns across 7 bases. Germline loops: CDR1 SGDLS, CDR2 YYNGEE. The CDR3 sequence is 15 residues long. J gave up 5 bases and V 4 bases, and 11 bases lay outside the gene matches. The CDR3 DNA sequence: TGTGCCAGCAGCCCCGGGGACAGCTCTTCTTATGGCTACACCTTC. This sequence encodes CASSPGDSSSYGYTF.

On this clone: Other nucleotide sequences in the sample specify the same CDR3. The J gene is TRBJ2-2, the V gene TRBV5-1; 7 positions match TRBD2. The CDR3 covers 16 residues. Per germline, CDR1 SGHRS and CDR2 YFSETQ. V dropped 0 bases and J dropped 4; count of bases not matched to a gene: 6. The CDR3 region has the DNA TGCGCCAGCAGCTTGGGACTAGCTGGTGGCACCGGGGAGCTGTTTTTT. Protein: CASSLGLAGGTGELFF.

This rearrangement joins TRBV6-4 to TRBJ2-7; D might be TRBD2 (6 bases). This CDR3 has 15 amino acids. The ends were cut back, 4 bases at V and 0 bases at J, with 13 bases in the middle. Germline loops: CDR1 MRHNA, CDR2 SNTAGT. The DNA for the CDR3 is TGTGCCAGCAGTGCGCGGGGCTACCCCTCCTACGAGCAGTACTTC. Translation gives CASSARGYPSYEQYF.